These 28 T cell receptor beta chains were all obtained from the same sample, sequenced in a study of shared clonotypes between healthy human individuals. Produced via immunoSEQ multiplex PCR; TCRdb's table is partial and in-frame only. The sample includes 550,000 to 800,000 clones, around two thirds seen only once; the top ten take approximately 1.6%. Sequenced input: memory CD4+ T cells sorted from blood. Subset specified: CD45RA-negative fraction. Receptors were obtained from a woman aged 25 to 39 in good health.

V gene TRBV9 combines with J gene TRBJ1-2; D is undetermined. CDR1 and CDR2 (germline): SGDLS, YYNGEE. This CDR3 has 12 residues. V was trimmed by 4 bases and J by 8 bases, leaving 12 bases between them. The DNA of the CDR3 is TGTGCCAGCAGCAACACCTTTAGGGGCTACACCTTC. Its protein is CASSNTFRGYTF.

Only one count was recorded for this clone. The CDR3 sequence: CATKTMGRVHEQYF. CDR3 nucleotide sequence: TGTGCCACCAAGACCATGGGACGGGTGCACGAGCAGTACTTC. The chain links TRBV6-5 to TRBJ2-7; the D call may be TRBD1 or TRBD2 (5 bases each). The V gene lost 10 bases and the J gene lost 5 bases, with 21 bases spanning the gap. This CDR3 contains 14 residues. Germline assignment: CDR1 MNHEY and CDR2 SVGAGI.

The sample holds one count of this clone. The chain joins TRBV9 to TRBJ1-2; TRBD1 matches 7 bases. CDR3 size: 15 residues. The junction had 11 bases not matched to a gene; V was cut back by 1 base and J by 8 bases. Germline V lookup: CDR1 SGDLS, CDR2 YYNGEE. The CDR3 protein is CASSVIGGSLQGYTF. The CDR3 DNA reads as TGTGCCAGCAGCGTAATAGGGGGCAGTCTACAAGGCTACACCTTC.

At least ten counts were recorded for this clone. The same CDR3 also results from other DNA sequences found in this sample. The chain employs TRBV5-1 and TRBJ2-3; no clear D gene. V lost 0 bases to trimming and J lost 0 bases, with 8 bases between them. CDR1 and CDR2 from the germline V gene are SGHRS and YFSETQ. There are 15 residues in the CDR3. The CDR3 spells CASSLATTSTDTQYF. CDR3 bases: TGCGCCAGCAGCTTGGCCACCACTAGCACAGATACGCAGTATTTT.

The rearrangement joins TRBV4-2 to TRBJ1-3, with 7 bases aligning to TRBD1. Unmatched junction bases numbered 5, after V lost 4 bases and J lost 2 bases. Germline-derived CDR1 and CDR2 are LGHNA and YNFKEQ. This CDR3 region has 15 residues. The CDR3 coding sequence is TGTGCCAGCAGCCGAGAACAGGGGACTGGAAACACCATATATTTT. It encodes CASSREQGTGNTIYF.

The chain links TRBV2 to TRBJ2-3; TRBD2 aligns across 11 bases. The CDR3 consists of 15 residues. V lost 8 bases, J lost 4 bases, and 8 bases stayed unmatched. Germline CDR1 and CDR2: SNHLY and FYNNEI. The CDR3 loop reads CASARLAGIADTQYF. The CDR3 coding sequence is TGTGCCAGCGCTCGACTAGCGGGAATTGCAGATACGCAGTATTTT.

The gene calls are TRBV6-6 and TRBJ2-1; 8 bases are shared with TRBD2. CDR1 is MNHNY, CDR2 SVGAGI, per germline (reference sequence). This CDR3 is 16 amino acids long. With 7 bases clipped from V and 4 bases from J, the junction kept 12 bases outside the gene matches. CDR3 loop: CASTHRGGEPYNEQFF. CDR3 sequence (DNA): TGTGCCAGCACCCACCGGGGGGGGGAGCCTTACAATGAGCAGTTCTTC.

About this clone itself: A much bigger clone sits one base away, suggesting this may be a read error. Other DNA sequences in the sample encode the same CDR3. V and J are TRBV29-1 and TRBJ2-7; D uncertain. The V gene lost 6 bases and the J gene lost 3 bases, with 9 bases spanning the gap. Germline CDR1 SQVTM, CDR2 ANQGSEA. The CDR3 contains 11 residues. The CDR3 protein is CSVSWDYEQYF. In nucleotides, the CDR3 is TGCAGCGTCAGTTGGGACTACGAGCAGTACTTC.

V is TRBV6-1 and J is TRBJ1-3; no reliable D call. CDR1 and CDR2 from the germline V gene are MNHNS and SASEGT. This CDR3 contains 12 residues. V was clipped by 3 bases and J by 6 bases, with 6 bases between them. CDR3 nucleotide sequence: TGTGCCAGCAGTGAGGTGGAAAACACCATATATTTT. It encodes CASSEVENTIYF.

Concerning this clone itself: Other DNA variants within this sample encode the same CDR3. The chain couples TRBV28 to TRBJ2-7; D gene ambiguous. The germline V gene encodes CDR1 MDHEN and CDR2 SYDVKM. V was pared by 2 bases and J by 3 bases, with 5 bases between. This CDR3 region has 12 residues. CDR3 DNA: TGTGCCAGCAGTTTAAAGGGCTACGAGCAGTACTTC. Translated, it gives CASSLKGYEQYF.

The chain recombines TRBV5-1 with TRBJ2-2, with TRBD2 matching over 8 bases. The germline V gene has CDR1 SGHRS and CDR2 YFSETQ. CDR3 length: 15 residues. The V gene end was trimmed by 4 bases and the J gene end by 6 bases; junction bases not matched to a gene: 8. The CDR3 protein is CASSPNRLASGELFF. The DNA for the CDR3 is TGCGCCAGCAGCCCAAATAGACTAGCGTCCGGGGAGCTGTTTTTT.

The sample holds a few counts of this clone. J is TRBJ2-7 and V is TRBV11-1; 7 bases fit TRBD2. The CDR3 consists of 14 residues. V lost 5 bases, J lost 1 base, and 5 bases stayed unmatched. Germline V gene sequence: CDR1 SGHAT, CDR2 FQDESV (reference sequence). CDR3 nucleotide sequence: TGTGCCAGCAGCGTAGGACTAGTTTCCTACGAGCAGTACTTC. It encodes CASSVGLVSYEQYF.

The chain employs TRBV11-2 and TRBJ2-7, with 10 bases fitting TRBD1. The CDR3 has 16 amino acids. Per the germline V gene, CDR1 is SGHAT and CDR2 is FQNNGV. J lost 2 bases, V lost 5 bases, and 9 bases had no gene match. DNA of the CDR3: TGTGCCAGCAGCCCGGGACAGGGGCTTGTCACCTACGAGCAGTACTTC. Its protein is CASSPGQGLVTYEQYF.

This clone showed up many times. This CDR3 is CASSLNREANEKLFF. The CDR3 DNA reads as TGTGCCAGCTCACTGAACAGGGAGGCTAATGAAAAACTGTTTTTT. The chain couples TRBV18 to TRBJ1-4, with a possible D match to TRBD1 (6 bases). V was clipped by 4 bases and J by 3 bases, with 12 bases between them. CDR1 and CDR2 from the germline V gene are KGHSH and LQKENI. The CDR3 covers 15 residues.

Only a few counts were recorded for this clone. The rearrangement links TRBV18 to TRBJ1-5, with D possibly matching TRBD1 (6 bases). This CDR3 region has 19 residues. CDR1 KGHSH and CDR2 LQKENI come from the germline V gene. V shed 6 bases and J shed 0 bases, with 24 bases lying between them. Here the CDR3 DNA reads TGTGCCAGCTCGGCGGGACTCGCACAGGGTTTGGGTAGCAATCAGCCCCAGCATTTT. This encodes CASSAGLAQGLGSNQPQHF.

This chain uses TRBV5-1 with TRBJ2-1; 9 bases match TRBD2. This CDR3 contains 14 residues. The ends lost 2 bases at V and 12 bases at J; junction bases unmatched: 9. From germline, CDR1 is SGHRS and CDR2 YFSETQ. This CDR3 is CASSFSSGAGWQFF. For the CDR3, the DNA is TGCGCCAGCAGCTTTTCTAGCGGGGCCGGTTGGCAGTTCTTC. Drawing the rest from reference TRBV5-1 and TRBJ2-1, the complete variable domain is KAGVTQTPRYLIKTRGQQVTLSCSPISGHRSVSWYQQTPGQGLQFLFEYFSETQRNKGNFPGRFSGRQFSNSRSEMNVSTLELGDSALYLCASSFSSGAGWQFFGPGTRLTVL.

The V and J genes are TRBV5-1 and TRBJ1-1, with 10 bases identical to TRBD1. The ends lost 5 bases at V and 7 bases at J; junction bases unmatched: 8. Germline CDR1 is SGHRS and CDR2 is YFSETQ. CDR3 size: 14 residues. The CDR3 bases are TGCGCCAGCAGTGTCGGGACAGGGGATCTTGAAGCTTTCTTT. This translates into CASSVGTGDLEAFF.

The CDR3 coding sequence is TGTGCCAGCAGACCGGGACAGGGGTCGCTCACTGAAGCTTTCTTT. Translated, it gives CASRPGQGSLTEAFF. The rearrangement joins TRBV28 to TRBJ1-1, with 10 positions matching TRBD1. The V gene end was trimmed by 6 bases and the J gene end by 4 bases; junction bases not matched to a gene: 8. There are 15 residues in the CDR3. Germline CDR1 and CDR2: MDHEN and SYDVKM. Complete variable domain (other parts from reference TRBV28 and TRBJ1-1): DVKVTQSSRYLVKRTGEKVFLECVQDMDHENMFWYRQDPGLGLRLIYFSYDVKMKEKGDIPEGYSVSREKKERFSLILESASTNQTSMYLCASRPGQGSLTEAFFGQGTRLTVV.

This chain uses TRBV11-2 with TRBJ2-7; the D gene is possibly TRBD2 (6 bases). The CDR3 sequence is 15 residues long. Deletions cut 4 bases from V and 3 bases from J, with 16 bases between. Germline V lookup: CDR1 SGHAT, CDR2 FQNNGV. DNA of the CDR3: TGTGCCAGCAGCTCCTCTCCCACTAGCAACTACGAGCAGTACTTC. It codes for CASSSSPTSNYEQYF.

The CDR3 loop is CASSYLNGELFF. The CDR3 bases are TGTGCCAGCAGTTATCTGAACGGGGAGCTGTTTTTT. The chain couples TRBV6-5 to TRBJ2-2, with D unresolved. V was cut by 3 bases and J by 7 bases, with 6 bases left in between. The CDR3 contains 12 residues. Germline CDR1 MNHEY, CDR2 SVGAGI.

This clone was counted between two and nine times. The chain couples TRBV10-3 to TRBJ1-5, with a possible D match to TRBD1 (5 bases). V lost 2 bases and J 6 bases, leaving 11 bases between the germline ends. The CDR3 contains 14 residues. The V gene's germline CDR1 is ENHRY and CDR2 SYGVKD. The CDR3 protein is CAISEQGTGQPQHF. DNA for the CDR3: TGTGCCATCAGTGAGCAGGGAACAGGTCAGCCCCAGCATTTT.

Notes on this clone: Other DNA sequences from this sample encode an identical CDR3 as well. The chain carries TRBV5-1 and TRBJ2-2; 11 nucleotides line up with TRBD1. J lost 5 bases, V lost 3 bases, and 3 bases had no gene match. The CDR3 spans 15 residues. Germline loops: CDR1 SGHRS, CDR2 YFSETQ. CDR3 residues: CASSSGTGGTGELFF. The CDR3 coding sequence is TGCGCCAGCAGCTCCGGGACAGGGGGAACCGGGGAGCTGTTTTTT.

This clone has just one count. The gene calls are TRBV28 and TRBJ1-5; D possibly corresponds to TRBD1 (6 bases). Germline-derived CDR1 and CDR2 are MDHEN and SYDVKM. This CDR3 is 16 amino acids long. V was trimmed by 7 bases and J by 8 bases, leaving 24 bases between them. The CDR3 bases are TGTGCCAGCATGGACAGTGGGTTTGGAAGGGCGGAGCCCCAGCATTTT. It is translated as CASMDSGFGRAEPQHF.

The rearrangement joins TRBV27 to TRBJ1-2; the D gene is possibly TRBD1 (5 bases). Looked up from germline, CDR1 is MNHEY and CDR2 is SMNVEV (reference sequence). Between the trimmed V and J ends, which lost 4 bases and 4 bases, there was a span of 13 bases. This CDR3 is 14 amino acids long. The CDR3 region is CASSSPSGGYGYTF. In nucleotides, the CDR3 is TGTGCCAGCAGTTCGCCCTCGGGGGGCTATGGCTACACCTTC.

The chain is built from TRBV6-4 and TRBJ2-3; 9 bases fit TRBD2. Germline CDR1 is MRHNA and CDR2 is SNTAGT. This CDR3 contains 15 residues. The junction had 5 bases not matched to a gene; V was cut back by 7 bases and J by 0 bases. The CDR3 loop is CASTPTSGSTDTQYF. CDR3 sequence (DNA): TGTGCCAGCACCCCGACTAGCGGAAGCACAGATACGCAGTATTTT.

There are a few counts of this clone. Within the sample, other DNA sequences also encode this same CDR3. This chain links TRBV2 with TRBJ2-2; possibly TRBD1 for D (6 bases). Deletions cut 5 bases from V and 0 bases from J, with 10 bases between. The CDR3 consists of 15 residues. Germline V lookup: CDR1 SNHLY, CDR2 FYNNEI. The CDR3 DNA reads TGTGCCAGCAGTACCGGGACAACGAACACCGGGGAGCTGTTTTTT. It translates to CASSTGTTNTGELFF.

The J gene is TRBJ2-7, the V gene TRBV2; 10 bases align to TRBD2. The trim removed 3 bases at V and 4 bases at J, leaving 6 bases unmatched. CDR3 size: 15 residues. The germline V gene encodes CDR1 SNHLY and CDR2 FYNNEI. CDR3 loop: CASSESSGRVYEQYF. CDR3 nucleotide sequence: TGTGCCAGCAGTGAGTCTAGCGGGAGAGTATACGAGCAGTACTTC.

This clone has a single count. The genes are TRBV10-2 and TRBJ2-1; 10 bases line up with TRBD2. The CDR3 runs 17 residues. CDR1 is WSHSY, CDR2 SAAADI, per germline. J lost 6 bases, V lost 5 bases, and 13 bases had no gene match. CDR3 nucleotide sequence: TGCGCCAGCAGTCCTGAGCATAGCGGGAGGTTCATCAATGAGCAGTTCTTC. Encoded protein: CASSPEHSGRFINEQFF.